These 14 T cell receptor beta chains share one sample of origin, sequenced in a study of regulatory T cells in long-lasting Graves disease. Assembly of TCR beta libraries relied on iRepertoire HTBI primers together with Arm-PCR of CDR3 regions. Each CDR3 protein gets one entry after TCRdb re-called the multiplex PCR reads with MiXCR. Of 500,000 or so distinct CDR3 sequences listed, about 16% are singletons. Time point denoted: newly diagnosed GD, antithyroid drugs for less than 3 months. Extracted RNA from PBMCs served as the source of the TCR library. The data also belong to a second study, concerning T cells in Graves' hyperthyroidism and ophthalmopathy.

Material: peripheral blood mononuclear cells (PBMCs), obtained at new diagnosis, from a patient treated with antithyroid drugs. Every receptor here comes from a woman aged 40-60 years with Graves disease.

The table lists this clonotype with many counts. J is TRBJ2-5 and V is TRBV10-3, with TRBD2 as a possible D gene (7 bases). V was shortened by 7 bases and J by 4 bases, with 16 bases between the two germline ends. CDR1 and CDR2 (germline): ENHRY, SYGVKD. CDR3 length: 14 amino acids. The CDR3 sequence is CAINGGGAGETQYF. CDR3 coding DNA: TGTGCCATCAATGGAGGGGGGGCAGGAGAGACCCAGTACTTC.

This clonotype was found many times. The V gene is TRBV7-3, the J gene TRBJ2-5; 7 positions match TRBD2. Germline CDR1 and CDR2: SGHTA and FQGTGA. Trimming took 5 bases from V and 5 from J; bases not matched to a gene: 11. The CDR3 spans 15 residues. CDR3 loop: CASSPTGTMIETQYF. The CDR3 coding sequence is TGTGCCAGCAGCCCAACCGGGACTATGATTGAGACCCAGTACTTC. Drawing the rest from reference TRBV7-3 and TRBJ2-5, the complete variable domain is GAGVSQTPSNKVTEKGKYVELRCDPISGHTALYWYRQSLGQGPEFLIYFQGTGAADDSGLPNDRFFAVRPEGSVSTLKIQRTERGDSAVYLCASSPTGTMIETQYFGPGTRLLVL.

This chain joins TRBV9 and TRBJ2-1, with 10 bases identical to TRBD2. Germline assignment: CDR1 SGDLS and CDR2 YYNGEE. The CDR3 covers 15 residues. J lost 4 bases, V lost 0 bases, and 1 base had no gene match. The CDR3 is CASSVASGGYNEQFF. The CDR3 DNA sequence: TGTGCCAGCAGCGTAGCTAGCGGGGGTTACAATGAGCAGTTCTTC.

Concerning this clonotype itself: It may be a read error: a sequence one base away is much more abundant. The chain recombines TRBV6-1 with TRBJ2-1, with D hard to call. Germline V gives CDR1 MNHNS, CDR2 SASEGT. The CDR3 spans 16 residues. The CDR3 protein is CASAEWLGNSYNEQLF. The CDR3 coding sequence is TGTGCCAGCGCGGAGTGGTTAGGGAATTCCTACAATGAGCAGCTCTTC.

The rearrangement uses TRBV7-9 and TRBJ2-2; 7 bases are a match to TRBD2. The length of the CDR3 is 15 residues. Germline CDR1 is SEHNR and CDR2 is FQNEAQ (reference sequence). V trimming: 7 bases; J trimming: 2 bases; junction bases outside the gene matches: 7. CDR3 nucleotides: TGTGCCAGCACCGCCCGGGGGGTTAACACCGGGGAGCTGTTTTTT. This sequence encodes CASTARGVNTGELFF.

This clonotype has at least ten counts. This rearrangement joins TRBV9 to TRBJ2-7; D is possibly TRBD2 (6 bases). Germline assignment: CDR1 SGDLS and CDR2 YYNGEE. Between the trimmed V and J ends, which lost 0 bases and 7 bases, there was a span of 8 bases. The CDR3 sequence is 12 residues long. The CDR3 DNA follows: TGTGCCAGCAGCGTAGATCGGGGGGAGCAGTACTTC. It specifies CASSVDRGEQYF.

In this sample, this clonotype turned up many times. V usage is TRBV11-2 and J usage is TRBJ2-7; TRBD1 matches 7 bases. There are 14 residues in the CDR3. Germline CDR1 reads SGHAT; CDR2 reads FQNNGV. J gave up 1 base and V 6 bases, and 6 bases lay outside the gene matches. In DNA form, the CDR3 reads TGTGCCAGCAGACTGACAGGGCGGTCCTACGAGCAGTACTTC. Protein product: CASRLTGRSYEQYF.

This clonotype was observed at least ten times. The rearrangement uses TRBV11-2 and TRBJ1-5; D remains unclear. Trimming took off 0 bases at V and 1 base at J, with 10 bases between the two ends. Germline lookup yields CDR1 SGHAT and CDR2 FQNNGV. There are 16 residues in the CDR3. The CDR3 loop is CASSLDPGVSNQPQHF. In DNA, the CDR3 is TGTGCCAGCAGCTTAGATCCCGGTGTAAGCAATCAGCCCCAGCATTTT. The variable domain in full, with the rest retrieved from reference TRBV11-2 and TRBJ1-5, is EAGVAQSPRYKIIEKRQSVAFWCNPISGHATLYWYQQILGQGPKLLIQFQNNGVVDDSQLPKDRFSAERLKGVDSTLKIQPAKLEDSAVYLCASSLDPGVSNQPQHFGDGTRLSIL.

This clonotype was picked up many times. J is TRBJ2-5 and V is TRBV7-2, with D perhaps TRBD1 (6 bases). The CDR3 is made up of 14 amino acids. From germline, CDR1 is SGHTA and CDR2 FQGNSA. The germline V and J ends were trimmed by 3 bases and 1 base, with 9 bases remaining between them. CDR3 nucleotides: TGTGCCAGCAGCTTCCGGGACATCCAAGAGACCCAGTACTTC. It codes for CASSFRDIQETQYF.

This clonotype was observed many times. The chain couples TRBV7-2 to TRBJ2-3; D possibly matches TRBD1 or TRBD2 (5 bases each). The ends were cut back, 3 bases at V and 6 bases at J, with 13 bases in the middle. There are 14 residues in the CDR3. Per the germline V gene, CDR1 is SGHTA and CDR2 is FQGNSA. The CDR3 DNA reads TGTGCCAGCAGCTTGAGTTTCGGGGCCGATACGCAGTATTTT. This encodes CASSLSFGADTQYF. The full variable domain, rest sourced from reference TRBV7-2 and TRBJ2-3, is GAGVSQSPSNKVTEKGKDVELRCDPISGHTALYWYRQSLGQGLEFLIYFQGNSAPDKSGLPSDRFSAERTGGSVSTLTIQRTQQEDSAVYLCASSLSFGADTQYFGPGTRLTVL.

The chain combines TRBV6-1 with TRBJ1-2; D may be TRBD1 (6 bases). The CDR3 is made up of 12 amino acids. Germline V gene data show CDR1 as MNHNS and CDR2 as SASEGT. V was cut by 9 bases and J by 6 bases, with 14 bases left in between. CDR3 region: CASPMGADGYTF. The CDR3 DNA is TGTGCCAGTCCCATGGGGGCAGATGGCTACACCTTC.

V gene TRBV20-1 combines with J gene TRBJ2-3; D is undetermined. Germline CDR1 reads DFQATT; CDR2 reads SNEGSKA (reference sequence). V was shortened by 0 bases and J by 2 bases, with 6 bases between the two germline ends. CDR3 length: 13 amino acids. The CDR3 protein is CSARDMFTDTQYF. The CDR3 DNA follows: TGCAGTGCTAGAGATATGTTCACAGATACGCAGTATTTT.

This clonotype was found many times. The chain uses TRBV6-1 and TRBJ2-7; a weak D match, TRBD1 (6 bases). Germline loops: CDR1 MNHNS, CDR2 SASEGT. This CDR3 comprises 14 residues. Trimming took 2 bases from V and 6 from J, leaving 14 bases between them. The CDR3 reads CASSELGGIGEQYF. CDR3 nucleotide sequence: TGTGCCAGCAGTGAATTAGGGGGAATTGGCGAGCAGTACTTC.

The rearrangement joins TRBV3-1 to TRBJ1-5; no reliable D call. V lost 4 bases, J lost 0 bases, and 7 bases lay in between. Germline CDR1 LGHDT, CDR2 YNNKEL (reference sequence). This CDR3 contains 14 residues. CDR3 DNA: TGTGCCAGCAGCCCTCAGCATAGCAATCAGCCCCAGCATTTT. This sequence encodes CASSPQHSNQPQHF.